This T cell receptor beta chain came from a study of blood T cell repertoires in COVID-19. Background on the study: The United States, Italy and Spain provided the acute and convalescent COVID-19 samples. The cDNA or gDNA used as material had been derived from T cells, B-cell-depleted T cells, or PBMCs.

Unmatched junction bases numbered 8, after V lost 4 bases and J lost 1 base. The CDR3 contains 16 residues. Germline V gene lookup returns CDR1 MNHNY and CDR2 SVGAGI (reference sequence). Clones were read by immunoSEQ multiplex PCR, and TCRdb kept only the in-frame ones, dropping some. The sample consists of about 360,000 clones, roughly 90% of them appearing once. This chain uses TRBV6-6 with TRBJ1-1, with TRBD1 matching 8 bases. The sequence derives from a woman aged 55-75 years with COVID-19, enrolled during active disease. The sample was peripheral blood. CDR3 in amino acids: CASSSTRGLGNTEAFF. The DNA for the CDR3 is TGTGCCAGCAGTTCCACCAGGGGGCTAGGGAACACTGAAGCTTTCTTT.